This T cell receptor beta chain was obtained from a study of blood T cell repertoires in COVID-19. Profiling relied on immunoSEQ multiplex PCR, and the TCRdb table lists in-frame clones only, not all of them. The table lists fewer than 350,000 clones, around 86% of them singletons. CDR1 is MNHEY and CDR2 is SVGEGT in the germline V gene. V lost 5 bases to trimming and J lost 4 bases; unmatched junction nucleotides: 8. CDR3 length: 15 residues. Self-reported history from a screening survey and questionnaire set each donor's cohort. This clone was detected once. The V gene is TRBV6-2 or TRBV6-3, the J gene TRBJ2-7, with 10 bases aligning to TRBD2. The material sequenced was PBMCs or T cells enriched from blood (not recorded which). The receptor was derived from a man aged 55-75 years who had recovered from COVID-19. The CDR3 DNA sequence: TGTGCCAGCAGTACCACGACTAGCGGGTTTTACGAGCAGTACTTC. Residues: CASSTTTSGFYEQYF.